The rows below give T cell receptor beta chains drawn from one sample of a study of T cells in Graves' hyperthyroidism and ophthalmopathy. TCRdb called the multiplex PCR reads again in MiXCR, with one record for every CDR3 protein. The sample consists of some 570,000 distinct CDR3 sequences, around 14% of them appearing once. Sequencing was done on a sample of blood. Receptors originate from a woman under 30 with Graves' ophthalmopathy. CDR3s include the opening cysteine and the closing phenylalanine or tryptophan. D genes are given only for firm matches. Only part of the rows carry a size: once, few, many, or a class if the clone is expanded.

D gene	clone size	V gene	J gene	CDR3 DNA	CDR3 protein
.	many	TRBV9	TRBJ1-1	TGTGCCAGCAGCGTCCTACAGGAGGGCACTGAAGCTTTCTTT	CASSVLQEGTEAFF
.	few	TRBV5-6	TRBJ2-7	TGTGCCAGCAGCTTTACCAGCAGTTGGGAGCAGTACTTC	CASSFTSSWEQYF
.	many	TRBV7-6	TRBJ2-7	TGTGCCAGCAGCCGCGGAGGTTCCGCCTCCTACGAGCAGTACTTC	CASSRGGSASYEQYF
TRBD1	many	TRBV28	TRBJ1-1	TGTGCCAGCAGTTCCACAGGGGGCTCGAACACTGAAGCTTTCTTT	CASSSTGGSNTEAFF
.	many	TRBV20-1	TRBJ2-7	TGCAGTGCTAGAGAAGGAGGGTCCTACGAGCAGTACTTC	CSAREGGSYEQYF
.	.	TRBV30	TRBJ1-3	TGTGCCTGGAGAGGGGGGCCCACGAGGACTGGAAACACCATATATTTT	CAWRGGPTRTGNTIYF
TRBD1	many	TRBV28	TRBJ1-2	TGTGCCAGCAGTTACATCCTGGGACAGGTCGGCTACACCTTC	CASSYILGQVGYTF
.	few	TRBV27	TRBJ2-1	TGTGCCAGCAGTTTTGCAGGCTACAATGAGCAGTTCTTC	CASSFAGYNEQFF
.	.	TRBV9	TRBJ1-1	TGTGCCAGCAGCGTAGCGGAGGGGGTAAACACTGAAGCTTTCTTT	CASSVAEGVNTEAFF
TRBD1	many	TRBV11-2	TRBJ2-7	TGTGCCAGCAGCTCGCGCCCGGGACAGGGGTCAAACGTAGGGGCACAGTACTTC	CASSSRPGQGSNVGAQYF
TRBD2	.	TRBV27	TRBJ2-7	TGTGCCAGCAGTTACCGGGGGGGATACGAGCAGTACTTC	CASSYRGGYEQYF
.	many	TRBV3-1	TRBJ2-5	TGTGCCAGCAGCCAAGATCCCGGCCACCAAGAGACCCAGTACTTC	CASSQDPGHQETQYF
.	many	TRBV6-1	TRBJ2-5	TGTGCCAGCAGTCCTGGACAGCGACAAGAGACCCAGTACTTC	CASSPGQRQETQYF
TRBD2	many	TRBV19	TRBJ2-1	TGTGCCAGTAGTAAAGAAGCGGGGAGCTCCTACAATGAGCAGTTCTTC	CASSKEAGSSYNEQFF
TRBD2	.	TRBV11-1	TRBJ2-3	TGTGCCAGCAGCCAAGCGGGACTAGCGGGATTAGGGGGTATAAGCACAGATACGCAGTATTTT	CASSQAGLAGLGGISTDTQYF
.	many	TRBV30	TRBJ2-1	TGTGCCAGGGGGGAATACAATGAGCAGTTCTTC	CARGEYNEQFF
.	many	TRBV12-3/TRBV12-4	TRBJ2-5	TGTGCCAGCAGTGAACAGGGAGGCGAGACCCAGTACTTC	CASSEQGGETQYF